This T cell receptor (beta chain) comes out of a study of immune evolution from preneoplasia to lung adenocarcinoma. TCRdb's table, derived via immunoSEQ multiplex PCR, lists solely in-frame clones and lacks some. Here the sample spans about 4,900 clones, around 77% being singletons. Resections took place in Japan or China from the mid-2010s to the late 2010s. Study-wide points: Top clone frequencies peaked in normal lung, apparently declining through invasive adenocarcinoma.

Remarks on this clone: Its matching antigen is unknown. The sample carries other DNA sequences with the same CDR3.

The origin of this receptor is a person aged 55-80 years with lung adenocarcinoma. The sequenced material came from FFPE minimally invasive lung adenocarcinoma tissue.

CDR3 loop: CASRRDSNTGELFF. The CDR3 bases are TGCGCCAGCAGGCGGGACTCGAACACCGGGGAGCTGTTTTTT. This rearrangement joins TRBV10-2 to TRBJ2-2; a weak D match, TRBD2 (6 bases). This CDR3 region has 14 residues. With 6 bases removed from V and 0 bases from J, the gap between germline ends came to 8 bases. Germline assignment: CDR1 WSHSY and CDR2 SAAADI.